This T cell receptor (beta chain) was documented in a study of CD8 T cell repertoires and HIV-1 epitope variants. As for this clone: Its antigen is still unknown.

After removal of 0 bases from V and 7 bases from J, the junction contained 10 bases not matched to a gene. CDR3 length: 16 residues. CDR1 and CDR2 from the germline V gene are LNHDA and SQIVND (reference sequence). Study-level findings and limits: Beta chains alone show antigen proliferation, not cytokine profile or function.

Here immunoSEQ multiplex PCR was the method, and the copy in TCRdb shows in-frame clones only, minus some. The data show 5,500 to 7,500 clones, under 75% seen once. The material sequenced was cultured CD8+ T cells derived from PBMCs. The V gene is TRBV19, the J gene TRBJ2-7; TRBD2 matches 9 bases. This sequence originates from a male donor with HIV. The CDR3 region has the DNA TGTGCCAGTAGTATAGATCACCTAGCGGGGCCTGGGGAGCAGTACTTC. This encodes CASSIDHLAGPGEQYF. The full variable domain, completed using reference TRBV19 and TRBJ2-7, is DGGITQSPKYLFRKEGQNVTLSCEQNLNHDAMYWYRQDPGQGLRLIYYSQIVNDFQKGDIAEGYSVSREKKESFPLTVTSAQKNPTAFYLCASSIDHLAGPGEQYFGPGTRLTVT.